Shown below are 5 T cell receptor beta chains from a single sample sequenced in a study of blood T cell repertoires in COVID-19. Produced via immunoSEQ multiplex PCR; TCRdb's table is partial and in-frame only. Of about 430,000 clones listed, 80% to 90% were seen once; the top ten hold around 1.1%. The sample consisted of PBMCs or T cells enriched from blood (not recorded which). The receptors were sampled from a man aged 30-40 years who had recovered from COVID-19.

V and J are TRBV18 and TRBJ1-1, with TRBD1 matching 11 bases. The germline gives CDR1 KGHSH, CDR2 LQKENI. The length of the CDR3 is 19 residues. The V and J ends lost 2 bases and 1 base, in that order; junction bases with no gene match: 12. CDR3 nucleotide sequence: TGTGCCAGCTCACCATTCTTACCGGGACAGGGGGACCGGAACACTGAAGCTTTCTTT. This encodes CASSPFLPGQGDRNTEAFF.

Only one count was recorded for this clone. The V gene is TRBV6-5, the J gene TRBJ1-2; 10 bases line up with TRBD1. The CDR3 is made up of 13 amino acids. V gave up 6 bases and J gave up 7 bases; unmatched junction bases: 5. In germline, CDR1 is MNHEY, CDR2 SVGAGI. As DNA, the CDR3 is TGTGCCAGCAGAGGGACAGGGGAAAGTGGCTACACCTTC. Protein sequence: CASRGTGESGYTF.

J is TRBJ1-2 and V is TRBV7-3; D is unclear. CDR1 and CDR2 (germline): SGHTA, FQGTGA. V shed 5 bases and J shed 3 bases, with 13 bases lying between them. The CDR3 totals 14 residues. DNA for the CDR3: TGTGCCAGCAGCCCCCGTGCAGGCGACTATGGCTACACCTTC. Encoded protein: CASSPRAGDYGYTF.

This chain joins TRBV19 and TRBJ1-1; 9 bases align to TRBD1. The CDR3 spans 13 residues. The germline V gene has CDR1 LNHDA and CDR2 SQIVND (reference sequence). V was pared by 8 bases and J by 0 bases, with 1 base of the junction left unmatched. This CDR3 reads CASGDRVNTEAFF. The DNA for the CDR3 is TGTGCCAGTGGGGACAGGGTGAACACTGAAGCTTTCTTT.

The chain links TRBV2 to TRBJ2-2, with 7 bases lining up with TRBD1. V shed 6 bases, J shed 0 bases, and the junction held 4 bases outside the gene matches. Germline CDR1 is SNHLY and CDR2 is FYNNEI. The CDR3 length is 15 residues. Written as DNA, the CDR3 is TGTGCCAGCAGGGCCGACAGGGCGAACACCGGGGAGCTGTTTTTT. Translated, it gives CASRADRANTGELFF.